This TCR beta chain was captured in a study of blood T cell repertoires in COVID-19. CDR3 size: 18 residues. Trimming left V 2 bases short and J 0 bases short, with 19 bases between. Germline CDR1 reads SGHAT; CDR2 reads FQNNGV. This table comes from immunoSEQ multiplex PCR, and its TCRdb copy is limited to in-frame clones, with some not included. The profile shows some 490,000 clones, 70% to 90% of them singletons. V gene TRBV11-2 combines with J gene TRBJ1-1; a weak D match, TRBD1 (5 bases). Sequencing used PBMCs or T cells enriched from blood (not recorded which). This sequence was found in a woman aged 55-69 years who had recovered from COVID-19. This CDR3 reads CASSLRRGLLRMNTEAFF. Here the CDR3 DNA reads TGTGCCAGCAGCTTAAGACGGGGACTGCTCCGTATGAACACTGAAGCTTTCTTT.